A single sample is the source of the 5 T cell receptor beta chains below, sequenced in a study of human T cells and chemical hapten exposure. The time point is: patch test 2, 6 weeks after DPC sensitization. Treatment reported: therapeutic diphenylcyclopropenone sensitization with weekly scalp DPC. TCRdb passed the RACE reads through MiXCR, listing each CDR3 protein once. The sample has some 57,000 distinct CDR3 sequences; about a tenth are singletons. Sequences were derived from whole blood, sampled in connection with sensitization to the hapten diphenylcyclopropenone (DPC). The receptors derive from a woman aged 45-59 years with alopecia areata. Some clones in this sample may be carry-over from other donors' samples.

The genes are TRBV4-3 and TRBJ2-6; D gene uncertain. CDR3 length: 15 amino acids. Trimming stripped 1 base from V and 2 bases from J, with 6 bases between. Germline loops: CDR1 LGHNA, CDR2 YSLEER. CDR3 sequence reads: CASSQGGAGANVLTF. The CDR3 DNA is TGCGCCAGCAGCCAAGGAGGCGCTGGGGCCAACGTCCTGACTTTC.

This clonotype has a handful of counts. The chain is built from TRBV7-9 and TRBJ2-1; D is undetermined. The CDR3 runs 15 residues. The V end lost 5 bases, the J end lost 6 bases, and 17 bases lay between the germline ends. Germline values: CDR1 SEHNR, CDR2 FQNEAQ (reference sequence). The CDR3 region has the DNA TGTGCCAGCAGCGATAATTCACGCCCTCCCAATGAGCAGTTCTTC. Its translation: CASSDNSRPPNEQFF.

The chain has TRBV12-3 or TRBV12-4 and TRBJ1-6; D not certain. The CDR3 is 13 residues long. Trimming stripped 4 bases from V and 8 bases from J, with 9 bases between. The CDR3 sequence: CASSWTKDSPLHF. The CDR3 coding sequence is TGTGCCAGCAGTTGGACTAAGGATTCACCCCTCCACTTT.

This clonotype has a handful of counts. CDR3 in DNA: TGCAGTGCTACCGACCGGGGGGGCAAAGGCGCGGGCAATGAGCAGTTCTTC. This encodes CSATDRGGKGAGNEQFF. The V and J genes are TRBV20-1 and TRBJ2-1; the match to TRBD2 covers 8 bases. Per germline, CDR1 DFQATT and CDR2 SNEGSKA (reference sequence). The CDR3 consists of 17 residues. Trimming removed 4 bases from V and 6 bases from J; junction bases left unmatched: 17.

The chain combines TRBV29-1 with TRBJ1-1; weak D call: TRBD1 (5 bases). Trimming cost V 5 bases and J 3 bases, with 19 bases left between them. Germline V gene lookup returns CDR1 SQVTM and CDR2 ANQGSEA. This CDR3 is 15 amino acids long. This CDR3 is CSVPWGSPTDTEAFF. CDR3 bases: TGCAGCGTTCCATGGGGGAGCCCAACGGACACTGAAGCTTTCTTT.